A selection of T cell receptor beta chains follows, all from one sample in a study of blood T cell repertoires in COVID-19. This table comes from immunoSEQ multiplex PCR, and its TCRdb copy is limited to in-frame clones, with some not included. The sample yields 60,000 to 65,000 clones, around 83% seen once. Sequenced: peripheral blood. All receptors derive from a man aged 50 or older with COVID-19, enrolled during active disease. Each CDR3 is given with its conserved first and last residue. D genes are given only for firm matches. Rows may omit the clone size; those that give it use once, few, many or a size class.

d_call	j_call	v_call	clone_size	cdr3_nt	cdr3_aa
.	TRBJ2-6	TRBV6-1	.	TGTGCCAGCCACTACGTACTCCTCGGGGCCAACGTCCTGACTTTC	CASHYVLLGANVLTF
.	TRBJ1-1	TRBV28	once	TGTGCCAGCAGTTTATTCTCGTTTCAGGACAGAAAAAACACTGAAGCTTTCTTT	CASSLFSFQDRKNTEAFF
TRBD2	TRBJ2-5	TRBV25-1	.	TGTGCCAGCAGCCCAGCGGGAGGCGGAGAGACCCAGTACTTC	CASSPAGGGETQYF
.	TRBJ2-1	TRBV9	.	TGTGCCAGCAGCATCCGACCGGACATTTCCAATGAGCAGTTCTTC	CASSIRPDISNEQFF
TRBD1	TRBJ2-7	TRBV10-3	.	TGTGCCATCAGTGAGCCGGGACAGGGAATCTCCTACGAGCAGTACTTC	CAISEPGQGISYEQYF
.	TRBJ2-3	TRBV7-2	.	TGTGCCAGCAGCACCCGGAATGTAGGCACGGGAGGCACAGATACGCAGTATTTT	CASSTRNVGTGGTDTQYF
.	TRBJ1-1	TRBV5-6	once	TGTGCCAGCAGCGCACAGGGTAGGGACACTGAAGCTTTCTTT	CASSAQGRDTEAFF
.	TRBJ1-6	TRBV11-2	.	TGTGCCAGCAGCCCCCAGCAGGGCTCGGTTAATTCACCCCTCCACTTT	CASSPQQGSVNSPLHF
TRBD2	TRBJ2-2	TRBV7-8	.	TGTGCCAGCAGCCGATCTAGCGGGAGGCCGAACACCGGGGAGCTGTTTTTT	CASSRSSGRPNTGELFF
TRBD1	TRBJ2-7	TRBV5-1	.	TGCGCCAGCAGCTTGGCCGAGGCAAGGGGGCAAACATACGAGCAGTACTTC	CASSLAEARGQTYEQYF
TRBD2	TRBJ2-7	TRBV4-1	.	TGCGCCAGCAGCCACCTAGCGGGCCGCTCCTACGAGCAGTACTTC	CASSHLAGRSYEQYF
.	TRBJ2-1	TRBV6-4	.	TGTGCCAGCAGTGAGGGGGCGGGGGAACCCAGTGAGCAGTTCTTC	CASSEGAGEPSEQFF
.	TRBJ2-3	TRBV24-1	.	TGTGCCACCAGTGATGCCCGGGGGAGAGATACGCAGTATTTT	CATSDARGRDTQYF
.	TRBJ1-2	TRBV15	.	TGTGCCACCAGCACAAACTATGGCTACACCTTC	CATSTNYGYTF
.	TRBJ2-7	TRBV28	.	TGTGCCAGTACCACGGGGGAAGCGGTACTCTCCTACGAGCAGTACTTC	CASTTGEAVLSYEQYF
.	TRBJ1-3	TRBV19	few	TGTGCCAGTACCCAGGGGAGTGGAAACACCATATATTTT	CASTQGSGNTIYF
.	TRBJ1-5	TRBV6-5	.	TGTGCCAGCAGTATGACAGTTCCCCAGCATTTT	CASSMTVPQHF
TRBD2	TRBJ2-7	TRBV5-6	.	TGTGCCAGCAGCCCCGATTGGACTAGCTCGGAGGAGTACGAGCAGTACTTC	CASSPDWTSSEEYEQYF
TRBD1	TRBJ1-5	TRBV10-3	.	TGTGCCATCAGTACAGGGGGCAGCCAGCCCCAGCATTTT	CAISTGGSQPQHF
.	TRBJ2-1	TRBV7-2	.	TGTGCCAGCAGCTCGCAGGGGTACAATGAGCAGTTCTTC	CASSSQGYNEQFF
.	TRBJ1-3	TRBV29-1	.	TGCAGCGTTGAAACACAGGGCCTTGGAAACACCATATATTTT	CSVETQGLGNTIYF
.	TRBJ1-1	TRBV18	.	TGTGCCAGCGTAGGCTCAAGGGGAGGCACTGAAGCTTTCTTT	CASVGSRGGTEAFF
.	TRBJ1-4	TRBV19	.	TGTGCCAGTAGGCCACAGATAAATGAAAAACTGTTTTTT	CASRPQINEKLFF
.	TRBJ2-7	TRBV18	.	TGTGCCAGCTCACCCACCCTCGAGGTCTACGAGCAGTACTTC	CASSPTLEVYEQYF
.	TRBJ2-5	TRBV15	few	TGTGCCACCAGCAGAGACGGGAGCAGGGAAGAGACCCAGTACTTC	CATSRDGSREETQYF
.	TRBJ1-2	TRBV13	.	TGTGCCAGCAGCCCTTGGGGGGAGGAAAATGGCTACACCTTC	CASSPWGEENGYTF
TRBD2	TRBJ2-3	TRBV19	.	TGTGCCAGTACCACTAGCGGGAGGATGTCAGATACGCAGTATTTT	CASTTSGRMSDTQYF
TRBD1	TRBJ2-1	TRBV28	.	TGTGCCAGCAGTGTCACAGGGGGTGCTCTCTACAATGAGCAGTTCTTC	CASSVTGGALYNEQFF
TRBD1	TRBJ1-5	TRBV10-3	.	TGTGCCATCGGGGGACAGGGGAATAGCAATCAGCCCCAGCATTTT	CAIGGQGNSNQPQHF
TRBD1	TRBJ2-7	TRBV9	.	TGTGCCAGCAGCGTAGCAGGGGGAGAATACGAGCAGTACTTC	CASSVAGGEYEQYF
TRBD1	TRBJ2-2	TRBV10-3	.	TGTGCCATCAGGACAGGGGGAAACACCGGGGAGCTGTTTTTT	CAIRTGGNTGELFF
TRBD1	TRBJ1-1	TRBV2	.	TGTGCCAGCATATGGGGGACAGGGCGTACTGAAGCTTTCTTT	CASIWGTGRTEAFF
.	TRBJ2-1	TRBV11-3	.	TGTGCCAGCAGCCGCAACCTAGTCCGGAATGAGCAGTTCTTC	CASSRNLVRNEQFF
.	TRBJ2-7	TRBV18	.	TGTGCCAGCTCACCACCCCCAGGTTCCTACGAGCAGTACTTC	CASSPPPGSYEQYF
.	TRBJ2-1	TRBV11-1	.	TGTGCCAGCAGCTTAGTTCCGGGGAGCTCCTACAATGAGCAGTTCTTC	CASSLVPGSSYNEQFF
.	TRBJ2-1	TRBV14	.	TGTGCCAGCAGCCAAGAGGCCCGTAAGCAGTTCTTC	CASSQEARKQFF
TRBD1	TRBJ1-5	TRBV19	.	TGTGCCAGTAGTCCCCGGACAGGGGGCTTACAGTTTGGTAGCAATCAGCCCCAGCATTTT	CASSPRTGGLQFGSNQPQHF
.	TRBJ2-7	TRBV28	.	TGTGCCAGCAGTACCACCGGGACACCTTCCTACGAGCAGTACTTC	CASSTTGTPSYEQYF
TRBD2	TRBJ2-1	TRBV7-6	.	TGTGCCAGCAGCTCCCTGATGGGGGAGGGCCTTGCCGAGCAGTTCTTC	CASSSLMGEGLAEQFF
.	TRBJ1-1	TRBV7-2	.	TGTGCCAGCAGCTGGGGGGGGTCTCGGACTGAAGCTTTCTTT	CASSWGGSRTEAFF
TRBD2	TRBJ2-7	TRBV5-5	.	TGTGCCAGCAGCTTGGGGCCCAAGGGAGGGACCTACGAGCAGTACTTC	CASSLGPKGGTYEQYF
TRBD1	TRBJ1-1	TRBV7-8	.	TGTGCCAGCAGCCGGAAAAGGACAGGGACGAACACTGAAGCTTTCTTT	CASSRKRTGTNTEAFF
.	TRBJ1-6	TRBV6-1	.	TGTGCCAGCAGTGTACAGAGGAGGTCATCCTATAATTCACCCCTCCACTTT	CASSVQRRSSYNSPLHF
.	TRBJ2-2	TRBV21-1	.	TGTGCCAGCAGCAAAGCGGCGGGAGTAATGATTTGGGACACCGGGGAGCTGTTTTTT	CASSKAAGVMIWDTGELFF
.	TRBJ2-6	TRBV2	.	TGTGCCAGCACCTCGGGCAGGGGTATCGCTGGGGCCAACGTCCTGACTTTC	CASTSGRGIAGANVLTF
.	TRBJ1-5	TRBV3-1/TRBV3-2	.	TGTGCCAGCAGCCCAGACAGCGCCAGTCAGCCCCAGCATTTT	CASSPDSASQPQHF
.	TRBJ1-3	TRBV9	.	TGTGCCAGCAGCGTAGGGCATCTCTCTGGAAACACCATATATTTT	CASSVGHLSGNTIYF
.	TRBJ2-7	TRBV15	.	TGTGCCACCAGCAGACAGGGCTACGAGCAGTACTTC	CATSRQGYEQYF
TRBD1	TRBJ1-1	TRBV9	.	TGTGCCAGCAGCGGGGCAGGGGGCGCGGGGAACACTGAAGCTTTCTTT	CASSGAGGAGNTEAFF
TRBD2	TRBJ2-7	TRBV7-2	.	TGTGCCAGCAGCTTAAATCTAGCGGGTTACGAGCAGTACTTC	CASSLNLAGYEQYF
TRBD2	TRBJ2-2	TRBV7-3	once	TGTGCCAGCAGCATCCGACTAGCGGGGGGGCCCGGGGAGCTGTTTTTT	CASSIRLAGGPGELFF
.	TRBJ2-1	TRBV7-9	.	TGTGCCAGCAGCGAGGACCGGGGCCCTACCGGGGGGCAGTTCTTC	CASSEDRGPTGGQFF
.	TRBJ1-2	TRBV9	.	TGTGCCAGCAGCGTAGATGGCAGGGTGAACGGCTACACCTTC	CASSVDGRVNGYTF
TRBD1	TRBJ1-4	TRBV7-2	.	TGTGCCAGCAGCCACAGGGGTCCCAATGAAAAACTGTTTTTT	CASSHRGPNEKLFF
TRBD1	TRBJ2-7	TRBV5-1	.	TGCGCCAGTGGGCGACAGGGCTCCTACGAGCAGTACTTC	CASGRQGSYEQYF
.	TRBJ2-7	TRBV6-1	.	TGTGCCAGCAGTGAATTAACAGGGAATGTGGCGGCTTACGAGCAGTACTTC	CASSELTGNVAAYEQYF
.	TRBJ1-1	TRBV30	.	TGTGCCTGGGAACAGGTGAACACTGAAGCTTTCTTT	CAWEQVNTEAFF
.	TRBJ2-3	TRBV18	.	TGTGCCAGCTCACCACCAGAAGGGGGGGCCACAGATACGCAGTATTTT	CASSPPEGGATDTQYF
TRBD1	TRBJ1-4	TRBV4-1	once	TGCGCCAGCAGCCAAGTTCCCACAGGGGGTAATGAAAAACTGTTTTTT	CASSQVPTGGNEKLFF
TRBD2	TRBJ2-1	TRBV6-5	.	TGTGCCAGCAGCGTGCTAGCGGGAGGTGTTAATGAGCAGTTCTTC	CASSVLAGGVNEQFF